The 20 T cell receptor beta chains presented below share a single source sample, sequenced in a study of T cell repertoires in cytomegalovirus infection. Using its own MiXCR run on the reads, TCRdb lists one record per CDR3 protein. The sample lists around 490,000 distinct CDR3 sequences, 26% occurring once. The sample comprised PBMCs. The receptors were gathered from a human donor in good health (CMV status not recorded). Some clones in this sample may be carry-over from other donors' samples.

V is TRBV18 and J is TRBJ1-2; D uncertain. There are 13 residues in the CDR3. Trimming took 2 bases from V and 8 from J, leaving 12 bases between them. Germline V gene sequence: CDR1 KGHSH, CDR2 LQKENI. CDR3 sequence (DNA): TGTGCCAGCTCACCAATGGGAAGTCAAGGCTACACCTTC. Its translation: CASSPMGSQGYTF.

This clonotype was observed at least ten times. The chain links TRBV7-2 to TRBJ2-5; 12 positions match TRBD2. The germline CDR1 and CDR2 sequences are SGHTA and FQGNSA. Trimming removed 4 bases from V and 2 bases from J; junction bases left unmatched: 5. The CDR3 covers 16 residues. The CDR3 spells CASSSRGTSGQETQYF. The CDR3 nucleotides are TGTGCCAGCAGCTCGCGGGGGACTAGCGGGCAAGAGACCCAGTACTTC.

In its sample, this clonotype was seen many times. This chain connects TRBV7-6 to TRBJ2-5; D is undetermined. V shed 3 bases and J shed 5 bases, with 10 bases lying between them. This CDR3 is 13 amino acids long. CDR1 and CDR2 from the germline V gene are SGHVS and FNYEAQ. The CDR3 coding sequence is TGTGCCAGCAGCTTCGGGCAATGGGAGACCCAGTACTTC. Amino acid sequence: CASSFGQWETQYF.

This clonotype showed up just a few times. The chain links TRBV14 to TRBJ1-5; 9 bases match TRBD1. The ends lost 2 bases at V and 6 bases at J; junction bases unmatched: 5. This CDR3 has 15 amino acids. From germline, CDR1 is SGHDN and CDR2 FVKESK. CDR3 nucleotide sequence: TGTGCCAGCAGCCAAACTCCGGGACAGGGTCAGCCCCAGCATTTT. Amino acid sequence: CASSQTPGQGQPQHF. Full variable domain (missing parts from reference TRBV14 and TRBJ1-5): EAGVTQFPSHSVIEKGQTVTLRCDPISGHDNLYWYRRVMGKEIKFLLHFVKESKQDESGMPNNRFLAERTGGTYSTLKVQPAELEDSGVYFCASSQTPGQGQPQHFGDGTRLSIL.

This clonotype was seen ten or more times. The CDR3 nucleotides read TGTGCCAGCAGTTCACGGGCCCGAGCTAACTATGGCTACACCTTC. Its protein product is CASSSRARANYGYTF. The chain has TRBV6-1 and TRBJ1-2; no clear D gene. The length of the CDR3 is 15 residues. Germline loops: CDR1 MNHNS, CDR2 SASEGT. With 5 bases removed from V and 0 bases from J, the gap between germline ends came to 13 bases.

The chain uses TRBV24-1 and TRBJ2-3, with D hard to call. The germline V and J ends were trimmed by 3 bases and 3 bases, with 15 bases remaining between them. The CDR3 has 16 amino acids. Germline CDR1 is KGHDR and CDR2 is SFDVKD. The CDR3 DNA reads TGTGCCACCAGTGATGGACCGATTCCCGCAACAGATACGCAGTATTTT. It translates to CATSDGPIPATDTQYF.

A few counts support this clonotype. This rearrangement joins TRBV6-5 to TRBJ2-1, with D uncertain. Germline V gene sequence: CDR1 MNHEY, CDR2 SVGAGI. The CDR3 contains 16 residues. Trimming took off 2 bases at V and 4 bases at J, with 15 bases between the two ends. CDR3 nucleotide sequence: TGTGCCAGCAGTTACGAGTCACCCAGCCGGTACAATGAGCAGTTCTTC. The encoded protein is CASSYESPSRYNEQFF.

The chain uses TRBV12-3 or TRBV12-4 and TRBJ2-3, with 9 bases that match TRBD2. CDR3 length: 17 amino acids. The junction had 7 bases not matched to a gene; V was cut back by 3 bases and J by 0 bases. As DNA, the CDR3 is TGTGCCAGCAGTTTTATGACTAGCGGAGTTAGCACAGATACGCAGTATTTT. It specifies CASSFMTSGVSTDTQYF.

This clonotype was seen a few times. The genes are TRBV28 and TRBJ2-5; D might be TRBD1 (6 bases). This CDR3 comprises 15 residues. CDR1 is MDHEN and CDR2 is SYDVKM in the germline V gene. V was pared by 5 bases and J by 0 bases, with 13 bases between. This chain's CDR3 is CASSPLTGYQETQYF. The CDR3 nucleotides read TGTGCCAGCAGTCCATTAACAGGGTACCAAGAGACCCAGTACTTC.

The rearrangement uses TRBV14 and TRBJ2-6; 8 nucleotides agree with TRBD1. V dropped 3 bases and J dropped 0; count of bases not matched to a gene: 10. The CDR3 sequence is 19 residues long. From germline, CDR1 is SGHDN and CDR2 FVKESK. As DNA, the CDR3 is TGTGCCAGCAGCCACCACCGAGGGGACAGGAACTCTGGGGCCAACGTCCTGACTTTC. Residues: CASSHHRGDRNSGANVLTF.

This clonotype was observed many times. V gene TRBV23-1 combines with J gene TRBJ2-1; 11 bases fit TRBD1. TRBV23-1 is an open reading frame whose function is uncertain. V was pared by 2 bases and J by 6 bases, with 12 bases of the junction left unmatched. The CDR3 has 18 amino acids. CDR3 bases: TGCGCCAGCAGTCAAGGGGACAGGGGGGGTCGGGACTCCAATGAGCAGTTCTTC. Residues: CASSQGDRGGRDSNEQFF.

This clonotype was counted many times. The genes are TRBV7-2 and TRBJ2-1; TRBD1 agrees at 9 bases. CDR3 length equals 16 residues. J was trimmed by 9 bases and V by 2 bases; bases with no gene match: 11. CDR1 and CDR2 from the germline V gene are SGHTA and FQGNSA. CDR3: CASSLLGQGSMGEQFF. CDR3 nucleotide sequence: TGTGCCAGCAGCTTACTGGGACAGGGCTCGATGGGTGAGCAGTTCTTC. Together with reference TRBV7-2 and TRBJ2-1, the CDR3 gives the full variable domain: GAGVSQSPSNKVTEKGKDVELRCDPISGHTALYWYRQSLGQGLEFLIYFQGNSAPDKSGLPSDRFSAERTGGSVSTLTIQRTQQEDSAVYLCASSLLGQGSMGEQFFGPGTRLTVL.

This clonotype was counted only a few times. The chain carries TRBV12-3 or TRBV12-4 and TRBJ2-1; D ambiguous. There are 11 residues in the CDR3. V was pared by 5 bases and J by 10 bases, with 9 bases between. CDR3 protein: CASSRLGEQFF. CDR3 coding DNA: TGTGCCAGCAGTCGATTGGGGGAGCAGTTCTTC.

The DNA for the CDR3 is TGTGCCAGCAGCCCCCGTGCGACCGCAGATACGCAGTATTTT. Its translation is CASSPRATADTQYF. The chain employs TRBV11-3 and TRBJ2-3, with D unclear. Germline CDR1 is SGHNT and CDR2 is YENEEA. Deletions cut 5 bases from V and 4 bases from J, with 13 bases between. There are 14 residues in the CDR3. Full variable domain (remainder filled in from reference TRBV11-3 and TRBJ2-3): EAGVVQSPRYKIIEKKQPVAFWCNPISGHNTLYWYLQNLGQGPELLIRYENEEAVDDSQLPKDRFSAERLKGVDSTLKIQPAELGDSAVYLCASSPRATADTQYFGPGTRLTVL.

This clonotype has only a few counts. The chain joins TRBV7-8 to TRBJ2-4; D might be TRBD2 (5 bases). CDR1 is SGHVS, CDR2 FQNEAQ, per germline. Trimming shortened V by 0 bases and J by 1 base, and 16 bases separated the two germline ends. The CDR3 spans 18 residues. CDR3 nucleotides: TGTGCCAGCAGCTTAGCAGGCAAAGGACTGAGTGCCAAAAACATTCAGTACTTC. This sequence encodes CASSLAGKGLSAKNIQYF.

V usage is TRBV9 and J usage is TRBJ2-3; D might be TRBD2 (5 bases). This CDR3 has 13 residues. The V end lost 2 bases, the J end lost 1 base, and 5 bases lay between the germline ends. The germline gives CDR1 SGDLS, CDR2 YYNGEE. CDR3 residues: CASSVGGTDTQYF. The CDR3 DNA sequence: TGTGCCAGCAGCGTCGGGGGCACAGATACGCAGTATTTT. Full variable domain (rest looked up from reference TRBV9 and TRBJ2-3): DSGVTQTPKHLITATGQRVTLRCSPRSGDLSVYWYQQSLDQGLQFLIQYYNGEERAKGNILERFSAQQFPDLHSELNLSSLELGDSALYFCASSVGGTDTQYFGPGTRLTVL.

This clonotype was found many times. The V call is TRBV7-6, the J call TRBJ2-3; D perhaps matches TRBD2 (5 bases). The CDR3 has 17 amino acids. Trimming pared 7 bases from V and 1 base from J, leaving 21 bases between. From germline, CDR1 is SGHVS and CDR2 FNYEAQ. The CDR3 loop reads CASTILGSGVGTDTQYF. The DNA of the CDR3 is TGTGCCAGCACCATCCTGGGTTCCGGGGTTGGCACAGATACGCAGTATTTT.

In its sample, this clonotype was seen a few times. This chain links TRBV10-3 with TRBJ1-1; TRBD1 matches 11 bases. Germline V CDR1 and CDR2: ENHRY, SYGVKD. Trimming at V came to 6 bases and at J to 4 bases, leaving 4 bases not matched to a gene. The CDR3 is made up of 14 amino acids. CDR3 loop: CAISLGQGATEAFF. The CDR3 DNA is TGTGCCATCAGCCTAGGACAGGGGGCCACTGAAGCTTTCTTT.

The chain has TRBV6-5 and TRBJ2-3, with D possibly matching TRBD2 (6 bases). There are 15 residues in the CDR3. In germline, CDR1 is MNHEY, CDR2 SVGAGI. With 7 bases removed from V and 3 bases from J, the gap between germline ends came to 17 bases. Here the CDR3 reads CASTPSGWKTDTQYF. For the CDR3, the DNA is TGTGCCAGCACCCCCAGCGGGTGGAAAACAGATACGCAGTATTTT.

CDR3 sequence: CASRRTLAGGEDTQYF. The DNA for the CDR3 is TGTGCCAGCAGGAGAACACTAGCGGGAGGAGAAGATACGCAGTATTTT. The V gene is TRBV6-1, the J gene TRBJ2-3; 12 bases are a match to TRBD2. With V trimmed by 6 bases and J by 5 bases, 9 bases remained unmatched. The CDR3 is 16 amino acids. Germline V gives CDR1 MNHNS, CDR2 SASEGT.